The source of this T cell receptor (beta chain) is a study of metastatic and nonmetastatic thyroid tumors. Treatment of any kind had been given to no patient before thyroid surgery. The V end lost 8 bases, the J end lost 6 bases, and 20 bases lay between the germline ends. Germline values: CDR1 MNHNS, CDR2 SASEGT. CDR3 length: 14 residues. With MiXCR, TCRdb reprocessed the PCR reads. The repertoire holds around 3,100 clones, with approximately 35% as singletons. The TCR sequence derives from a male donor with papillary thyroid cancer or a benign thyroid nodule (not recorded which). Some clones in this sample may be carry-over from other donors' samples. The source material was adjacent normal tissue. The chain couples TRBV6-1 to TRBJ2-7; possibly TRBD1 for D (5 bases). CDR3 nucleotide sequence: TGTGCCAGCGACAGCCAGGGTGAAGGTTCCGAGCAGTACTTC. This translates into CASDSQGEGSEQYF.